This TCR beta chain was sequenced during a study of blood T cell repertoires in COVID-19. Study at large: Acute-phase and convalescent COVID-19 samples originated in the United States, Italy and Spain.

Using immunoSEQ multiplex PCR, the repertoire was profiled, and TCRdb retains in-frame clones only, with some absent. The data show under 250,000 clones, approximately 91% seen once. V was shortened by 3 bases and J by 0 bases, with 12 bases between the two germline ends. The CDR3 covers 15 residues. In germline, CDR1 is MNHEY, CDR2 SVGAGI. Sequences were obtained from peripheral blood. J is TRBJ2-7 and V is TRBV6-5; TRBD1 is a possible D gene (6 bases). The receptor was isolated from a man aged 60 to 69 who had recovered from COVID-19. DNA of the CDR3: TGTGCCAGCAGTTATGCCACAGGGCTCTCCTACGAGCAGTACTTC. This translates into CASSYATGLSYEQYF.